This T cell receptor (beta chain) was identified in a study of shared clonotypes between healthy human individuals. TCRdb's copy holds only in-frame clones and misses some; the assay was immunoSEQ multiplex PCR. This table holds millions of clones, just over 90% found once. This receptor was taken from a man aged 18-30 years in good health. Some clones in this sample may be carry-over from other donors' samples. The material sequenced was naive CD4+ T cells from PBMCs. The subset is: CD45RA+ positively selected.

The CDR3 DNA reads TGCAGTGCCAGGGGGGGTTATGAGCAGTTCTTC. It codes for CSARGGYEQFF. The chain uses TRBV20-1 and TRBJ2-1; D may be TRBD1 or TRBD2 (7 bases each). Trimming pared 6 bases from V and 8 bases from J, leaving 11 bases between. The CDR3 contains 11 residues. In germline, CDR1 is DFQATT, CDR2 SNEGSKA (reference sequence).